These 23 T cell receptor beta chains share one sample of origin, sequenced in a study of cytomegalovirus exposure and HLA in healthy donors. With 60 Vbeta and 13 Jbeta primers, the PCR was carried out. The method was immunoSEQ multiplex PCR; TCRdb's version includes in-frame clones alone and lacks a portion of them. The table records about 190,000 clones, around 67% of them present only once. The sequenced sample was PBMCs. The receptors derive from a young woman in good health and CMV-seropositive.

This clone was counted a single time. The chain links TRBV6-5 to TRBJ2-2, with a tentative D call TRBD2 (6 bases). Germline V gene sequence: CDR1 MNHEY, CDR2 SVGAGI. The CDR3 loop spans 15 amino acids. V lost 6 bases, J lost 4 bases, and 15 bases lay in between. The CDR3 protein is CASSPRRGGTGELFF. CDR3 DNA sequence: TGTGCCAGCAGCCCCAGGAGGGGAGGCACCGGGGAGCTGTTTTTT.

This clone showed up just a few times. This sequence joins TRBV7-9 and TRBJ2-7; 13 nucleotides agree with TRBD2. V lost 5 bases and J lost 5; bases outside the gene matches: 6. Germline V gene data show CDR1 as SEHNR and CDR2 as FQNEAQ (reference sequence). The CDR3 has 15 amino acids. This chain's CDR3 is CASSPGLAGLDEQYF. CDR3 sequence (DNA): TGTGCCAGCAGCCCGGGACTAGCGGGACTCGACGAGCAGTACTTC.

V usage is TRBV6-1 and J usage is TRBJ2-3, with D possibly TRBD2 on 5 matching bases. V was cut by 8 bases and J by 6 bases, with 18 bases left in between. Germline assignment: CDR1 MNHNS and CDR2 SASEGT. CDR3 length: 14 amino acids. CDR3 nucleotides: TGTGCCAGCCCCGGACCTAGCTTTATGGATACGCAGTATTTT. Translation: CASPGPSFMDTQYF.

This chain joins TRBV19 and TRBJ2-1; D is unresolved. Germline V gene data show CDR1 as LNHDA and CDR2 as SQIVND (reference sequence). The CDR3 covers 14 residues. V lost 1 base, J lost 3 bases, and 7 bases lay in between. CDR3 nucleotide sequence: TGTGCCAGTAGTATAGTCGCGGACTACAATGAGCAGTTCTTC. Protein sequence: CASSIVADYNEQFF.

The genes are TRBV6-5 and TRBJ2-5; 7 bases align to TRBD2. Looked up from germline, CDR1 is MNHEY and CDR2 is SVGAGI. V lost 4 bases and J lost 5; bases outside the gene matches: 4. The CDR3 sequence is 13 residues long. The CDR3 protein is CASSLGGRETQYF. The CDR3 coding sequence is TGTGCCAGCAGTTTGGGGGGGAGGGAGACCCAGTACTTC.

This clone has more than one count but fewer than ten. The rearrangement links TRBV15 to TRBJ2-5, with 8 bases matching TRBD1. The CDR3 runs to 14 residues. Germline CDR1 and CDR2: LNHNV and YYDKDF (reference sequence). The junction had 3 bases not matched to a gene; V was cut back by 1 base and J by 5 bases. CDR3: CATSRGQGRETQYF. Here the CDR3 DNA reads TGTGCCACCAGCAGAGGACAGGGGCGGGAGACCCAGTACTTC.

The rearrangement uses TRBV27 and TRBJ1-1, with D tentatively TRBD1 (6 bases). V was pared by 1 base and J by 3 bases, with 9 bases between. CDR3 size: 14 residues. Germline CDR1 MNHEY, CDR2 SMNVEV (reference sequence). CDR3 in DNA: TGTGCCAGCAGTTTATTAGCAGGGGACACTGAAGCTTTCTTT. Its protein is CASSLLAGDTEAFF.

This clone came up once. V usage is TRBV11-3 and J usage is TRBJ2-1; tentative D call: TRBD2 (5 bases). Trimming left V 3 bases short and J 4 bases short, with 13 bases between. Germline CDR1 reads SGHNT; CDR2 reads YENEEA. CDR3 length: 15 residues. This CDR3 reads CASSLRADQYNEQFF. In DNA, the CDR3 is TGTGCCAGCAGCTTGCGGGCAGACCAGTACAATGAGCAGTTCTTC.

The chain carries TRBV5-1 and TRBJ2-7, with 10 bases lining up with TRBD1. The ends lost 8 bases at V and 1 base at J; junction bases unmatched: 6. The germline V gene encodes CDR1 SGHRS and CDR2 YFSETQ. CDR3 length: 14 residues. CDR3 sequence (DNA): TGCGCCAGTCGGGGGACAGGGGCGTCCTACGAGCAGTACTTC. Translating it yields CASRGTGASYEQYF.

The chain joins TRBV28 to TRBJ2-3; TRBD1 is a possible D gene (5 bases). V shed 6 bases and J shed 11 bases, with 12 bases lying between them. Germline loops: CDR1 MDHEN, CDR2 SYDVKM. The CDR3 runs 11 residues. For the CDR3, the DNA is TGTGCCAGCAGCCGTGGCAGGGTGCAGTATTTT. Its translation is CASSRGRVQYF.

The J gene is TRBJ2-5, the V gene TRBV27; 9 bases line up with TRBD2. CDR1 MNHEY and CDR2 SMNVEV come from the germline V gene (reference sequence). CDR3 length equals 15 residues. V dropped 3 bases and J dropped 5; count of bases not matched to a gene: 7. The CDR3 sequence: CASSLISGSLETQYF. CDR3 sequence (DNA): TGTGCCAGCAGTTTGATTAGCGGGAGTCTGGAGACCCAGTACTTC.

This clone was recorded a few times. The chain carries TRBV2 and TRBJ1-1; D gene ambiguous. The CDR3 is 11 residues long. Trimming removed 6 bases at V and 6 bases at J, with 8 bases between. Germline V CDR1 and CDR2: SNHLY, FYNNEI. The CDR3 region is CASSGYPEAFF. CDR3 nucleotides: TGTGCCAGCAGCGGGTACCCTGAAGCTTTCTTT.

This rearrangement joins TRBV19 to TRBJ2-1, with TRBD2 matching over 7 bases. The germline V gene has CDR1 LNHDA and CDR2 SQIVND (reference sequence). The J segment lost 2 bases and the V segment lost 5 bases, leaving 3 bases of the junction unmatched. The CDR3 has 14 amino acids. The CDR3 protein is CASSWGGTYNEQFF. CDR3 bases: TGTGCCAGTAGTTGGGGGGGGACCTACAATGAGCAGTTCTTC.

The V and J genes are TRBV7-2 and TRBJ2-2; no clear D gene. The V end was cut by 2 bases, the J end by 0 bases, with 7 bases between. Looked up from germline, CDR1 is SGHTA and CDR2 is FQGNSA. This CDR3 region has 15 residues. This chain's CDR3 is CASSLRTPNTGELFF. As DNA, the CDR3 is TGTGCCAGCAGCTTACGTACACCGAACACCGGGGAGCTGTTTTTT.

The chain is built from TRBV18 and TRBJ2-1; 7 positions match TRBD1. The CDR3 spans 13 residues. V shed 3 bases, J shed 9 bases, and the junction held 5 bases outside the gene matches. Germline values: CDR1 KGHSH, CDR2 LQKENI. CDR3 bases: TGTGCCAGCTCACCCGGACAGGCGGGTGAGCAGTTCTTC. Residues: CASSPGQAGEQFF.

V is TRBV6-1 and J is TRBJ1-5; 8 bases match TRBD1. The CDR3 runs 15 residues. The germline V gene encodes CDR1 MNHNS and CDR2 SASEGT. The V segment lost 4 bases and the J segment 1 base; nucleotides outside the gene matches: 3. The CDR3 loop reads CASSGQGMSNQPQHF. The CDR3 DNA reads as TGTGCCAGCAGTGGACAGGGGATGAGCAATCAGCCCCAGCATTTT.

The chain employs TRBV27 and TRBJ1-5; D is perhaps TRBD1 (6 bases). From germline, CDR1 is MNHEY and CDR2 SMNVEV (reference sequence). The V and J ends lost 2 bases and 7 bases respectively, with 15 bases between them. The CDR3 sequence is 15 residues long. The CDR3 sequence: CASSLTQGGKQPQHF. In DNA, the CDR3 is TGTGCCAGCAGTTTAACACAGGGAGGGAAGCAGCCCCAGCATTTT.

CDR3 sequence reads: CASTPIEGTEAFF. The CDR3 DNA is TGTGCCAGCACCCCAATTGAGGGCACTGAAGCTTTCTTT. The chain is built from TRBV7-9 and TRBJ1-1; D gene ambiguous. Trimming removed 7 bases from V and 4 bases from J, with 13 bases in between. Germline loops: CDR1 SEHNR, CDR2 FQNEAQ (reference sequence). The CDR3 extends over 13 amino acids.

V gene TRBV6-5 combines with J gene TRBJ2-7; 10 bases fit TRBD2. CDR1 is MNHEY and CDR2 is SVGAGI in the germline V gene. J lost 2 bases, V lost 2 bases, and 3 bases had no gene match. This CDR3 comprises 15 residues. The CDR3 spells CASSYGTSATYEQYF. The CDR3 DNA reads TGTGCCAGCAGTTACGGGACTAGCGCTACCTACGAGCAGTACTTC.

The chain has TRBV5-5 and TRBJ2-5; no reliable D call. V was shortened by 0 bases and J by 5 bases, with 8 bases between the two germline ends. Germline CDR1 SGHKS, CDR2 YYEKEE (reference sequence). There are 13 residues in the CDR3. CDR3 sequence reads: CASSLVTVETQYF. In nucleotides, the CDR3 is TGTGCCAGCAGCTTGGTTACGGTCGAGACCCAGTACTTC.

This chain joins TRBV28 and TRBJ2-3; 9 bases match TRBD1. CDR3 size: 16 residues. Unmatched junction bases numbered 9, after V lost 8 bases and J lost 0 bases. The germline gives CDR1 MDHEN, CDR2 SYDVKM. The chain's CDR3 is CASSLPGQGSTDTQYF. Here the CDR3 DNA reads TGTGCCAGCTCCCTTCCGGGACAGGGCAGCACAGATACGCAGTATTTT.

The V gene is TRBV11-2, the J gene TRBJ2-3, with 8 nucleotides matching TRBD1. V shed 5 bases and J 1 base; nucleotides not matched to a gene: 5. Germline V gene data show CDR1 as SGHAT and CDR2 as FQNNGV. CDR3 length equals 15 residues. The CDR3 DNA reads TGTGCCAGCAGCGCGGACAGGGTCCGCACAGATACGCAGTATTTT. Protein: CASSADRVRTDTQYF.

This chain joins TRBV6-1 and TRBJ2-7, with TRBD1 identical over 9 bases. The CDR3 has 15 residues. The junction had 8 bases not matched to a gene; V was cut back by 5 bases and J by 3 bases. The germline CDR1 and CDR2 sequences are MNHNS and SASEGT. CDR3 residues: CASSSRDREYYEQYF. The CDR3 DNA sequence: TGTGCCAGCAGTTCCAGGGACAGGGAGTACTACGAGCAGTACTTC.